Listed below are T cell receptor beta chains from one sample, sequenced in a study of early T cells in non-severe SARS-CoV-2 infection. TCRdb re-called the 5' RACE reads with MiXCR, one entry per CDR3 protein. The sample has tens of thousands of distinct CDR3 sequences; roughly an eighth are singletons. The sequenced sample consisted of whole blood. The receptors derive from an adult who was a healthcare worker with PCR-confirmed SARS-CoV-2 infection or an uninfected control (not recorded which). Both conserved end residues are part of each CDR3. Fields, in order: V gene, CDR3 protein.

TRBV11-2	CASSPRTSGFTTYEQYF
TRBV7-2	CASRPPGGLNQPQHF
TRBV11-2	CASSRQETGLRYEQYF
TRBV5-1	CASSLGAQGISEQYF
TRBV10-3	CAISAGGDRNQPQHF
TRBV6-2/TRBV6-3	CASSYSSNSAYEQYF
TRBV6-1	CASTSGQVTQYEQYF
TRBV27	CASSFQVNTEAFF
TRBV7-9	CASSLDGLYYEQYF
TRBV7-9	CASSLDRASTDTQYF
TRBV12-3/TRBV12-4	CASSLTGGGSYEQYF
TRBV7-6	CASSSWGGQQETQYF
TRBV25-1	CASSDAGATYEQYF
TRBV4-2	CASSQDSGRGTDTQYF
TRBV10-3	CASGPGVRVAGANVLTF
TRBV12-2	CASRLGLPRIKTQYF
TRBV7-6	CASSLEISGYNEQFF
TRBV29-1	CSVGGQGIWEQYF